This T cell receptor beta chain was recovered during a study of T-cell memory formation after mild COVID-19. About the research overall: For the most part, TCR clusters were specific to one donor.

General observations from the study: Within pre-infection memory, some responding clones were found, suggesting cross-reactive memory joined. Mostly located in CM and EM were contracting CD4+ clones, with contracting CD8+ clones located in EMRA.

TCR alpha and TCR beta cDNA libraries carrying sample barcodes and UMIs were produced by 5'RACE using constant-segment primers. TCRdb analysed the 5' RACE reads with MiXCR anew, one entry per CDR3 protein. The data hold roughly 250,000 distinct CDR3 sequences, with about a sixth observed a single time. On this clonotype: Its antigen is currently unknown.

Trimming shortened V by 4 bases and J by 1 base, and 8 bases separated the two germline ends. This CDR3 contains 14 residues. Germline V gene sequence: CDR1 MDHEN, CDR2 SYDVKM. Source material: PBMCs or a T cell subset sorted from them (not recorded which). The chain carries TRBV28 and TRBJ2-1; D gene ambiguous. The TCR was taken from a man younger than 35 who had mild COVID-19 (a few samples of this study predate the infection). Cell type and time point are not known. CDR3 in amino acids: CASSWGTSYNEQFF. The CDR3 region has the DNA TGTGCCAGCAGTTGGGGTACTTCCTACAATGAGCAGTTCTTC.